The 15 T cell receptor beta chains given below trace back to one sample, sequenced in a study of somatic mutations in cytotoxic T cells in rheumatoid arthritis. The data were produced by immunoSEQ multiplex PCR, yet TCRdb's version contains in-frame clones alone and is incomplete. The sample lists roughly 7,100 clones; roughly 78% were seen once. Sequencing was performed on CD8+ T cells sorted from blood. The receptors derive from an adult with rheumatoid arthritis.

This clone has just a few counts. The chain combines TRBV9 with TRBJ1-2, with D perhaps matching TRBD1 (6 bases). Between the trimmed V and J ends, which lost 5 bases and 8 bases, there was a span of 7 bases. Germline V gives CDR1 SGDLS, CDR2 YYNGEE. The CDR3 sequence is 10 residues long. CDR3 sequence reads: CASRGAGYTF. The CDR3 DNA reads TGTGCCAGCAGGGGGGCAGGCTACACCTTC.

V is TRBV28 and J is TRBJ1-2, with TRBD1 identical over 7 bases. Trimming removed 4 bases from V and 0 bases from J; junction bases left unmatched: 2. Germline CDR1 reads MDHEN; CDR2 reads SYDVKM. CDR3 length equals 14 residues. CDR3 loop: CASSSGGTNYGYTF. DNA for the CDR3: TGTGCCAGCAGTTCAGGGGGGACTAACTATGGCTACACCTTC.

V usage is TRBV7-9 and J usage is TRBJ1-5; tentatively, D is TRBD1 (5 bases). The CDR3 is 15 residues long. Germline V gene sequence: CDR1 SEHNR, CDR2 FQNEAQ (reference sequence). V lost 5 bases to trimming and J lost 3 bases, with 14 bases between them. CDR3 in DNA: TGTGCCAGCAGCCCTCGGGGCTCAGACAATCAGCCCCAGCATTTT. This encodes CASSPRGSDNQPQHF.

The chain has TRBV7-8 and TRBJ2-5; 7 bases align to TRBD1. Germline trimming cut 4 bases from V and 0 bases from J; bases unmatched to any gene: 5. The CDR3 length is 15 residues. Germline CDR1 SGHVS, CDR2 FQNEAQ. CDR3 sequence (DNA): TGTGCCAGCAGCTCCGACAGGGCCTACCAAGAGACCCAGTACTTC. Protein sequence: CASSSDRAYQETQYF.

V gene TRBV5-3 combines with J gene TRBJ1-1, with 8 positions matching TRBD1. TRBV5-3 is placed among ORFs of uncertain function. There are 18 residues in the CDR3. V lost 4 bases and J lost 1; bases outside the gene matches: 15. Here the CDR3 DNA reads TGTGCCAGAAGCATATTAATCGGGACAGGTAAAACGAACACTGAAGCTTTCTTT. It encodes CARSILIGTGKTNTEAFF.

The chain combines TRBV7-3 with TRBJ2-7, with 10 bases aligning to TRBD2. Losses at the gene ends were 5 bases for V and 4 bases for J; bases not matched to a gene: 8. CDR1 and CDR2 from the germline V gene are SGHTA and FQGTGA. This CDR3 contains 15 residues. CDR3 residues: CASSVSGGMQYEQYF. The CDR3, as DNA: TGTGCCAGCAGCGTTAGCGGGGGGATGCAATACGAGCAGTACTTC.

This clone is medium-sized by share. The chain carries TRBV6-5 and TRBJ1-4; D unclear. Germline V gene data show CDR1 as MNHEY and CDR2 as SVGAGI. The CDR3 totals 15 residues. Trimming left V 1 base short and J 8 bases short, with 14 bases between. The CDR3 bases are TGTGCCAGCAGTTACTATTGGGGTTTCCGGGAAAAACTGTTTTTT. Protein: CASSYYWGFREKLFF.

The chain recombines TRBV29-1 with TRBJ2-1, with D perhaps TRBD2 (6 bases). Looked up from germline, CDR1 is SQVTM and CDR2 is ANQGSEA. The CDR3 is made up of 15 amino acids. Trimming took off 7 bases at V and 8 bases at J, with 24 bases between the two ends. The CDR3 loop is CSATQGLLGSHEQFF. The CDR3 DNA reads TGCAGCGCAACCCAGGGACTGTTGGGGTCCCATGAGCAGTTCTTC.

The chain combines TRBV7-2 with TRBJ2-5; D is undetermined. The closer fit of TRBJ2-7 to the DNA end suggests the J call may be wrong. The CDR3 spans 13 residues. From germline, CDR1 is SGHTA and CDR2 FQGNSA. In DNA form, the CDR3 reads TGTGCCAGCAGCTTACCCGGATCCTACGAGCAGTACTTC. Protein product: CASSLPGSYEQYF.

This clone showed up just a few times. CDR3 DNA sequence: TGTGCCACCAGCCGAGCTTTCCGGGGAGGAAACACTGAAGCTTTCTTT. Encoded protein: CATSRAFRGGNTEAFF. The V and J genes are TRBV15 and TRBJ1-1; D is unclear. Between the trimmed V and J ends, which lost 5 bases and 2 bases, there was a span of 18 bases. The CDR3 runs 16 residues. Germline V gives CDR1 LNHNV, CDR2 YYDKDF (reference sequence).

This clone showed up just once. V gene TRBV5-1 combines with J gene TRBJ1-1, with D perhaps TRBD1 (6 bases). V was trimmed by 3 bases and J by 1 base, leaving 10 bases between them. The CDR3 loop spans 14 amino acids. Germline V gene lookup returns CDR1 SGHRS and CDR2 YFSETQ. The CDR3 spells CASSSSDRNTEAFF. CDR3 DNA sequence: TGCGCCAGCAGCTCCTCGGACAGGAACACTGAAGCTTTCTTT.

This sequence joins TRBV7-2 and TRBJ2-1, with D unresolved. The CDR3 extends over 13 amino acids. Germline CDR1 reads SGHTA; CDR2 reads FQGNSA. V lost 1 base and J lost 8, with 9 bases in between. CDR3 sequence (DNA): TGTGCCAGCAGCTTAGTTCAGATTGATGAGCAGTTCTTC. This codes for CASSLVQIDEQFF.

CDR3 residues: CASRTLEGNNSPLHF. Here the CDR3 DNA reads TGTGCCAGCAGGACCCTTGAGGGAAATAATTCACCCCTCCACTTT. The chain couples TRBV27 to TRBJ1-6; D remains ambiguous. Germline CDR1 and CDR2: MNHEY and SMNVEV (reference sequence). V lost 6 bases and J 5 bases, leaving 14 bases between the germline ends. This CDR3 has 15 amino acids.

This chain uses TRBV11-3 with TRBJ2-2; 10 bases match TRBD1. The germline V gene has CDR1 SGHNT and CDR2 YENEEA. J gave up 5 bases and V 4 bases, and 4 bases lay outside the gene matches. This CDR3 comprises 15 residues. CDR3 region: CASSSGTGVTGELFF. The CDR3 bases are TGTGCCAGCAGCTCCGGGACAGGGGTAACCGGGGAGCTGTTTTTT.

The chain joins TRBV29-1 to TRBJ1-5; 7 nucleotides align to TRBD1. V lost 4 bases to trimming and J lost 9 bases; unmatched junction nucleotides: 12. Looked up from germline, CDR1 is SQVTM and CDR2 is ANQGSEA. The CDR3 spans 14 residues. CDR3 protein: CSVVTPTGNGPQHF. In nucleotides, the CDR3 is TGCAGCGTTGTCACGCCGACAGGGAATGGGCCCCAGCATTTT.